These 15 T cell receptor beta chains share one sample of origin, sequenced in a study of shared clonotypes between healthy human individuals. Naive CD8 cells were CD45RO-negative, positively selected for CCR7, excluding terminally differentiated effector memory CD45RA+ cells. TCRdb's table, derived via immunoSEQ multiplex PCR, lists solely in-frame clones and lacks some. The table includes 750,000 to 1,000,000 clones, 80% to 95% detected once. Sequencing used naive CD8+ T cells sorted from blood. These receptors were taken from a man aged 25-45 years in good health.

CDR3 in amino acids: CAISESFRDTQLNTEAFF. The CDR3 bases are TGTGCCATCAGTGAGTCTTTCCGGGACACACAACTGAACACTGAAGCTTTCTTT. The chain couples TRBV10-3 to TRBJ1-1; tentative D call: TRBD1 (6 bases). The CDR3 is made up of 18 amino acids. V was shortened by 0 bases and J by 0 bases, with 17 bases between the two germline ends. Germline V lookup: CDR1 ENHRY, CDR2 SYGVKD.

Only one count was recorded for this clone. The chain uses TRBV7-9 and TRBJ2-7, with 7 bases aligning to TRBD2. J gave up 0 bases and V 6 bases, and 8 bases lay outside the gene matches. Germline loops: CDR1 SEHNR, CDR2 FQNEAQ (reference sequence). The CDR3 extends over 15 amino acids. CDR3 sequence reads: CASRRTSSRSYEQYF. CDR3 coding DNA: TGTGCCAGCAGACGGACTAGTTCGCGCTCCTACGAGCAGTACTTC.

The V gene is TRBV7-9, the J gene TRBJ2-2; D might be TRBD1 or TRBD2, each matching 5 bases. V lost 8 bases to trimming and J lost 3 bases, with 16 bases between them. Germline loops: CDR1 SEHNR, CDR2 FQNEAQ (reference sequence). This CDR3 region has 15 residues. CDR3 sequence: CASSRGKRDTGELFF. The CDR3 region has the DNA TGTGCCAGCTCCCGGGGCAAGCGAGACACCGGGGAGCTGTTTTTT.

The chain joins TRBV29-1 to TRBJ2-3; D unclear. The CDR3 extends over 13 amino acids. V lost 4 bases and J 0 bases, leaving 8 bases between the germline ends. Germline V gene data show CDR1 as SQVTM and CDR2 as ANQGSEA. CDR3: CSVVDGSTDTQYF. Here the CDR3 DNA reads TGCAGCGTTGTAGACGGGAGCACAGATACGCAGTATTTT.

V usage is TRBV11-2 and J usage is TRBJ1-4; unclear D gene. The length of the CDR3 is 13 residues. V was cut by 7 bases and J by 0 bases, with 6 bases left in between. The V gene's germline CDR1 is SGHAT and CDR2 FQNNGV. The CDR3 DNA sequence: TGTGCCAGCACCGACTCAACTAATGAAAAACTGTTTTTT. Protein sequence: CASTDSTNEKLFF.

The rearrangement links TRBV5-5 to TRBJ2-7; 9 bases fit TRBD1. J was trimmed by 4 bases and V by 4 bases; bases with no gene match: 6. Looked up from germline, CDR1 is SGHKS and CDR2 is YYEKEE (reference sequence). The CDR3 has 14 residues. CDR3 loop: CASSEGQGFYEQYF. In DNA, the CDR3 is TGTGCCAGCAGCGAGGGACAGGGATTTTACGAGCAGTACTTC.

Concerning this clone: This sample includes further DNA sequences coding for the same CDR3. CDR3 amino acids: CASSAGRNTEAFF. CDR3 DNA sequence: TGTGCCAGCAGCGCAGGTCGGAACACTGAAGCTTTCTTT. The genes are TRBV2 and TRBJ1-1; D gene ambiguous. Germline lookup yields CDR1 SNHLY and CDR2 FYNNEI. This CDR3 region has 13 residues. The V gene lost 6 bases and the J gene lost 1 base, with 9 bases spanning the gap.

The chain links TRBV5-1 to TRBJ2-1, with TRBD2 matching 8 bases. Germline V gene sequence: CDR1 SGHRS, CDR2 YFSETQ. V was pared by 0 bases and J by 4 bases, with 6 bases of the junction left unmatched. The CDR3 has 16 residues. In DNA form, the CDR3 reads TGCGCCAGCAGCTTGGGGGAACTAGCGGCGTACAATGAGCAGTTCTTC. Translated: CASSLGELAAYNEQFF.

The rearrangement links TRBV7-2 to TRBJ2-7, with TRBD1 as a possible D gene (7 bases). Germline-derived CDR1 and CDR2 are SGHTA and FQGNSA. The CDR3 is made up of 16 amino acids. Trimming left V 5 bases short and J 3 bases short, with 20 bases between. In DNA form, the CDR3 reads TGTGCCAGCAGCCTGGTATCGTCAGGGGGAGGCTACGAGCAGTACTTC. Residues: CASSLVSSGGGYEQYF. The whole variable domain, filled in from reference TRBV7-2 and TRBJ2-7, reads GAGVSQSPSNKVTEKGKDVELRCDPISGHTALYWYRQSLGQGLEFLIYFQGNSAPDKSGLPSDRFSAERTGGSVSTLTIQRTQQEDSAVYLCASSLVSSGGGYEQYFGPGTRLTVT.

This clone was recorded once. The chain recombines TRBV5-1 with TRBJ2-7; D possibly matches TRBD1 or TRBD2 (5 bases each). V was trimmed by 2 bases and J by 2 bases, leaving 8 bases between them. CDR1 is SGHRS, CDR2 YFSETQ, per germline. CDR3 length equals 13 residues. The DNA for the CDR3 is TGCGCCAGCAGCTTTTTGGGGGCCTACGAGCAGTACTTC. Its protein product is CASSFLGAYEQYF. Filled out from reference TRBV5-1 and TRBJ2-7, the complete variable domain reads KAGVTQTPRYLIKTRGQQVTLSCSPISGHRSVSWYQQTPGQGLQFLFEYFSETQRNKGNFPGRFSGRQFSNSRSEMNVSTLELGDSALYLCASSFLGAYEQYFGPGTRLTVT.

This clone has only a few counts. A much larger clone sits a single nucleotide away, making a read error possible. Additional DNA sequences in this sample encode the identical CDR3. The V call is TRBV9, the J call TRBJ1-1; 7 bases line up with TRBD1. This CDR3 comprises 13 residues. J lost 1 base, V lost 3 bases, and 0 bases had no gene match. Per germline, CDR1 SGDLS and CDR2 YYNGEE. CDR3: CASSAGGNTEAFF. Here the CDR3 DNA reads TGTGCCAGCAGCGCAGGGGGGAACACTGAAGCTTTCTTT.

This clone has a single count. The chain combines TRBV27 with TRBJ2-7; 8 nucleotides align to TRBD1. The V gene's germline CDR1 is MNHEY and CDR2 SMNVEV (reference sequence). Germline trimming cut 0 bases from V and 4 bases from J; bases unmatched to any gene: 14. The CDR3 covers 18 residues. The CDR3 sequence is CASSLSGPSDRVDYEQYF. As DNA, the CDR3 is TGTGCCAGCAGTTTATCAGGCCCCTCGGACAGGGTGGATTACGAGCAGTACTTC.

The CDR3 nucleotides read TGTGCCAGCAGTCACTCCTACGAGCAGTACTTC. Its protein is CASSHSYEQYF. The rearrangement joins TRBV27 to TRBJ2-7, with D unresolved. CDR3 length: 11 amino acids. CDR1 is MNHEY, CDR2 SMNVEV, per germline (reference sequence). The ends were cut back, 5 bases at V and 0 bases at J, with 2 bases in the middle.

This rearrangement joins TRBV18 to TRBJ2-1, with 10 bases lining up with TRBD2. CDR1 and CDR2 from the germline V gene are KGHSH and LQKENI. Unmatched junction bases numbered 17, after V lost 3 bases and J lost 9 bases. The CDR3 runs to 18 residues. CDR3 amino acids: CASSPTSAAGGFDIEQFF. The CDR3 DNA reads TGTGCCAGCTCACCTACCTCGGCAGCGGGAGGGTTTGACATTGAGCAGTTCTTC.

The chain recombines TRBV7-9 with TRBJ2-1; D not resolved. CDR1 is SEHNR, CDR2 FQNEAQ, per germline (reference sequence). The V gene lost 3 bases and the J gene lost 10 bases, with 10 bases spanning the gap. The CDR3 extends over 12 amino acids. In DNA form, the CDR3 reads TGTGCCAGCAGCTTTGGAGTCGGGGAGCAGTTCTTC. This encodes CASSFGVGEQFF.